The rows below give T cell receptor beta chains drawn from one sample of a study of CD8+ T cells in alopecia areata. Data came from immunoSEQ multiplex PCR; TCRdb stores just in-frame clones and leaves some out. The sample lists about 290,000 clones, 58% occurring once. The starting material was CD4+ T cells sorted from blood, obtained at week 24, from a patient treated with tofacitinib. Every receptor here comes from a human donor with alopecia areata. Both conserved end residues are part of each CDR3. A D gene is named only where the DNA matches it firmly. Size values are once, few and many counts, or a class for expanded clones, and some rows have none.

TRBD1	.	TRBV10-3	TRBJ2-3	CAIRDRKTDTQYF	TGTGCCATCAGGGACAGGAAAACAGATACGCAGTATTTT
.	.	TRBV2	TRBJ1-5	CASSEAPVQPQHF	TGTGCCAGCAGTGAAGCGCCTGTACAGCCCCAGCATTTT
.	.	TRBV5-6	TRBJ2-7	CASSLVSVSYEQYF	TGTGCCAGCAGTCTTGTTAGTGTCTCCTACGAGCAGTACTTC
.	few	TRBV6-5	TRBJ2-4	CASSRTTVAKNIQYF	TGTGCCAGCAGTCGGACAACCGTAGCCAAAAACATTCAGTACTTC
.	.	TRBV29-1	TRBJ1-2	CSVVAGGEGYGYTF	TGCAGCGTTGTAGCCGGGGGCGAGGGCTATGGCTACACCTTC
.	few	TRBV29-1	TRBJ2-7	CSANTGSHEQYF	TGCAGCGCCAATACAGGGTCCCACGAGCAGTACTTC
.	few	TRBV7-6	TRBJ2-2	CASSKQGNTGELFF	TGTGCCAGCAGCAAACAGGGGAACACCGGGGAGCTGTTTTTT
TRBD1	.	TRBV29-1	TRBJ2-7	CSAGTGGHLNEQYF	TGCAGCGCCGGTACAGGGGGACATCTGAACGAGCAGTACTTC
.	.	TRBV11-2	TRBJ2-3	CASTPWSTDTQYF	TGTGCCAGCACCCCCTGGAGCACAGATACGCAGTATTTT
.	.	TRBV28	TRBJ2-3	CASSLAGVGTDTQYF	TGTGCCAGCAGTTTAGCAGGGGTCGGCACAGATACGCAGTATTTT
.	.	TRBV23-1	TRBJ1-5	CASPSSNQPQHF	TGCGCAAGCCCATCTAGCAATCAGCCCCAGCATTTT
.	.	TRBV5-1	TRBJ1-2	CASSLGQLYGYTF	TGCGCCAGCAGCTTGGGGCAGCTCTATGGCTACACCTTC
.	.	TRBV30	TRBJ1-6	CAWRGSNSPLHF	TGTGCCTGGAGAGGATCTAATTCACCCCTCCACTTT
.	many	TRBV19	TRBJ2-1	CAVSGYNEQFF	TGTGCCGTTTCGGGGTACAATGAGCAGTTCTTC
.	.	TRBV5-4	TRBJ2-6	CASSLVGSGANVLTF	TGTGCCAGCAGCTTGGTTGGGTCCGGGGCCAACGTCCTGACTTTC
.	.	TRBV4-1	TRBJ1-2	CASSQGGYRANYGYTF	TGCGCCAGCAGCCAAGGAGGGTACAGGGCTAACTATGGCTACACCTTC
.	.	TRBV5-5	TRBJ2-5	CASSPVVQETQYF	TGTGCCAGCAGCCCCGTAGTCCAAGAGACCCAGTACTTC
TRBD1	few	TRBV7-9	TRBJ1-6	CASSPGTGINSPLHF	TGTGCCAGCAGTCCCGGGACAGGGATTAATTCACCCCTCCACTTT
.	few	TRBV19	TRBJ1-1	CASSQVGTEAFF	TGTGCCAGTAGCCAAGTGGGCACTGAAGCTTTCTTT
.	once	TRBV20-1	TRBJ2-3	CSAGPGDTQYF	TGCAGTGCTGGACCGGGAGATACGCAGTATTTT
TRBD1	few	TRBV5-6	TRBJ1-1	CASSLLDRERTEAFF	TGTGCCAGCAGCTTACTGGACAGGGAGCGAACTGAAGCTTTCTTT
TRBD1	few	TRBV19	TRBJ1-5	CASSIGQGHQHF	TGTGCCAGTAGTATCGGACAGGGACACCAGCATTTT
.	.	TRBV30	TRBJ1-5	CAWSVPRAGNQPQHF	TGTGCCTGGAGTGTACCCAGGGCTGGGAATCAGCCCCAGCATTTT